Below, one T cell receptor beta chain is given with its context. This entry belongs to a study of blood T cell repertoires in COVID-19. Seattle participants joined during active infection and were tracked over time. How the authors handled the data: Reference gene primer amplification in the assay estimated nucleated cell counts. TCRdb keeps only in-frame clones here, not all; method: immunoSEQ multiplex PCR. That table furnishes V, J and clone size, whereas the DNA furnished D and trimming. The repertoire holds 350,000 to 400,000 clones, with more than 70% as singletons. The germline V gene encodes CDR1 MDHEN and CDR2 SYDVKM. The CDR3 runs to 14 residues. J gave up 9 bases and V 6 bases, and 5 bases lay outside the gene matches.

Sequencing input: peripheral blood. This receptor was taken from a woman aged 30 to 39 with COVID-19, enrolled during active disease. The chain combines TRBV28 with TRBJ1-6; 10 nucleotides align to TRBD1. DNA of the CDR3: TGTGCCAGCAGCCCCGGGACAGGGGTTTCACCCCTCCACTTT. This encodes CASSPGTGVSPLHF.